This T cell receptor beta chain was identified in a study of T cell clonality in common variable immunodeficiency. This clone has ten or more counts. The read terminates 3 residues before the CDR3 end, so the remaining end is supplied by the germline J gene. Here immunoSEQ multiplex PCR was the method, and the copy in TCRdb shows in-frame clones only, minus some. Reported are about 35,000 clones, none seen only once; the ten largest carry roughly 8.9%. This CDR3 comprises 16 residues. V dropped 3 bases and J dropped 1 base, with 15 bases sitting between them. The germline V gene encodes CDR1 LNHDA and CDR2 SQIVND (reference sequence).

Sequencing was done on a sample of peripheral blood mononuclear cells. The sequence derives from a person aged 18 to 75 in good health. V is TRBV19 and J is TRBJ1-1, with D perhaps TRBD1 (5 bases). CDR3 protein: CASSMGPVKGNTEAFF. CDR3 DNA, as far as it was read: TGTGCCAGTAGTATGGGGCCGGTCAAAGGGAACACTGAA.